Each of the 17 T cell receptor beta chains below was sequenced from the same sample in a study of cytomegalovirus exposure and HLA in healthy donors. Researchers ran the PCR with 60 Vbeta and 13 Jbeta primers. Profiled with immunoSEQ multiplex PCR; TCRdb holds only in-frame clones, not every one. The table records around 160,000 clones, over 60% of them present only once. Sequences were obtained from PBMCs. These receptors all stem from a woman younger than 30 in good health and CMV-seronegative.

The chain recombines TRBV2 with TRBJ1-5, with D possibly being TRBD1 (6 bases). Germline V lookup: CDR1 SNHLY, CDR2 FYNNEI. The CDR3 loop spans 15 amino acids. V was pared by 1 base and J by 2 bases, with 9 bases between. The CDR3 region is CASSEVSGGNQPQHF. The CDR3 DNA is TGTGCCAGCAGTGAAGTTTCAGGGGGCAATCAGCCCCAGCATTTT.

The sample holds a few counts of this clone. The CDR3 loop is CASSYGAPSTDTQYF. CDR3 nucleotide sequence: TGTGCCAGCAGTTACGGTGCCCCTAGCACAGATACGCAGTATTTT. The chain combines TRBV2 with TRBJ2-3, with D unresolved. The CDR3 totals 15 residues. Germline CDR1 reads SNHLY; CDR2 reads FYNNEI. Trimming shortened V by 5 bases and J by 0 bases, and 12 bases separated the two germline ends.

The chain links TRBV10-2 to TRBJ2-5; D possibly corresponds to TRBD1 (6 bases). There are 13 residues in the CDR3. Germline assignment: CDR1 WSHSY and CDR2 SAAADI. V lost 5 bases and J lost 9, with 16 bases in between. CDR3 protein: CASSRQASTAQYF. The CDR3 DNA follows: TGCGCCAGCAGTAGACAGGCCTCGACGGCCCAGTACTTC.

The CDR3 DNA sequence: TGTGCCAGCGGTGCTATTCGTGGCTACACCTTC. Protein sequence: CASGAIRGYTF. This rearrangement joins TRBV6-6 to TRBJ1-2; D is unclear. The V gene lost 8 bases and the J gene lost 7 bases, with 11 bases spanning the gap. The CDR3 covers 11 residues. Germline V CDR1 and CDR2: MNHNY, SVGAGI (reference sequence).

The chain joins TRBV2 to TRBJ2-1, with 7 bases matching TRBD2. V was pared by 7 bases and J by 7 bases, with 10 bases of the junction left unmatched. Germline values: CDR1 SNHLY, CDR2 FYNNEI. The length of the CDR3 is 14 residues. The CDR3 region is CASTWGGSRNEQFF. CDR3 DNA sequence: TGTGCCAGCACTTGGGGCGGGAGTAGGAATGAGCAGTTCTTC.

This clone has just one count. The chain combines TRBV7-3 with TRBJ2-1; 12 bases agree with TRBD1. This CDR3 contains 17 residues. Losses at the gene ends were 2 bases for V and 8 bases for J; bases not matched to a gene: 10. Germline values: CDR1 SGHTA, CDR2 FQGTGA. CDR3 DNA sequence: TGTGCCAGCAGCTTAGTGGGACAGGGGGCTACACTTTATGAGCAGTTCTTC. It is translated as CASSLVGQGATLYEQFF. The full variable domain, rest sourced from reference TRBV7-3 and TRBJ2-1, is GAGVSQTPSNKVTEKGKYVELRCDPISGHTALYWYRQSLGQGPEFLIYFQGTGAADDSGLPNDRFFAVRPEGSVSTLKIQRTERGDSAVYLCASSLVGQGATLYEQFFGPGTRLTVL.

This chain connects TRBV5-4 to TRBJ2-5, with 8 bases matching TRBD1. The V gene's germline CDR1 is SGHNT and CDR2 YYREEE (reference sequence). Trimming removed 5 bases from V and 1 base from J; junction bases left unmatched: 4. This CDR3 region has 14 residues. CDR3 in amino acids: CASRPGQAQETQYF. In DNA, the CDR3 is TGTGCCAGCAGACCGGGACAGGCCCAAGAGACCCAGTACTTC.

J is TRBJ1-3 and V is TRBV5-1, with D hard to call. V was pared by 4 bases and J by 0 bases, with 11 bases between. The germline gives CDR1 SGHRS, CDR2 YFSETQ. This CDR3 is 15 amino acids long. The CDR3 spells CASSPDTNSGNTIYF. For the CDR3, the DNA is TGCGCCAGCAGCCCCGACACCAACTCTGGAAACACCATATATTTT.

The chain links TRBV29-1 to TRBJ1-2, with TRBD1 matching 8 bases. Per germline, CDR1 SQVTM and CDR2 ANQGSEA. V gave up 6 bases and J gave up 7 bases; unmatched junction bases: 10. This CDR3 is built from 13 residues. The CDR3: CSVGDDRGLGYTF. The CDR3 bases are TGCAGCGTGGGCGATGACAGGGGTCTTGGCTACACCTTC. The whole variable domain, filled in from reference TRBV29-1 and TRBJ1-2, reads SAVISQKPSRDICQRGTSLTIQCQVDSQVTMMFWYRQQPGQSLTLIATANQGSEATYESGFVIDKFPISRPNLTFSTLTVSNMSPEDSSIYLCSVGDDRGLGYTFGSGTRLTVV.

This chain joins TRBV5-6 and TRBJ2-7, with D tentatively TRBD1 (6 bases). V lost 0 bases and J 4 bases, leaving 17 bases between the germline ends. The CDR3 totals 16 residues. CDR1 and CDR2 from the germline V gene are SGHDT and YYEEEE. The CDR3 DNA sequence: TGTGCCAGCAGCTTGGGATCAGGGGAACGTTGGTACGAGCAGTACTTC. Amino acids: CASSLGSGERWYEQYF.

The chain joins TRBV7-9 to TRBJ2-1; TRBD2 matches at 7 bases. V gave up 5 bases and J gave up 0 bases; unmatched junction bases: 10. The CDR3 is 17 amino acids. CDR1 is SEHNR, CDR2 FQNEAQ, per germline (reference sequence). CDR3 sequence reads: CASSPRDYRSSYNEQFF. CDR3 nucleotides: TGTGCCAGCAGCCCCCGGGACTACCGGAGCTCCTACAATGAGCAGTTCTTC.

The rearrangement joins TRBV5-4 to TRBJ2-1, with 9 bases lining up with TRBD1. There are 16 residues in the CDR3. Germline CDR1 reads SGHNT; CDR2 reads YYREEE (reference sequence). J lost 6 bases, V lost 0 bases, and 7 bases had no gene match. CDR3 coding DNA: TGTGCCAGCAGCTTGGCCCCCGGACAGGGGACCAATGAGCAGTTCTTC. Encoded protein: CASSLAPGQGTNEQFF.

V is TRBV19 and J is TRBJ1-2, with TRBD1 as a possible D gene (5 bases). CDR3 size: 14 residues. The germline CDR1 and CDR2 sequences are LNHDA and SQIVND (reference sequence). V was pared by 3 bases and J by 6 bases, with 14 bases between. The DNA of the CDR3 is TGTGCCAGTAGTATCGACGGGGGATCGGATGGCTACACCTTC. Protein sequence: CASSIDGGSDGYTF.

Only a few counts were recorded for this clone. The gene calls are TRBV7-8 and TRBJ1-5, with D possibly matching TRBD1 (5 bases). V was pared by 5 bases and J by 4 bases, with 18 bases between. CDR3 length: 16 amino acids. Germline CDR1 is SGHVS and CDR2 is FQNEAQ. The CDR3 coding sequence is TGTGCCAGCAGCACCCGGACGGGGGGAAGGAATCAGCCCCAGCATTTT. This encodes CASSTRTGGRNQPQHF.

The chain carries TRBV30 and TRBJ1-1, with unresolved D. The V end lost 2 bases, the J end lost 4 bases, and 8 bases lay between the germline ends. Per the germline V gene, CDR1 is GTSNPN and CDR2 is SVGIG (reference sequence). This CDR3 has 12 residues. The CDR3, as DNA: TGTGCCTGGAGTTGGGCAGCCACTGAAGCTTTCTTT. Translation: CAWSWAATEAFF. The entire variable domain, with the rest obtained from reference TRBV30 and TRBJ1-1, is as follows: SQTIHQWPATLVQPVGSPLSLECTVEGTSNPNLYWYRQAAGRGLQLLFYSVGIGQISSEVPQNLSASRPQDRQFILSSKKLLLSDSGFYLCAWSWAATEAFFGQGTRLTVV.

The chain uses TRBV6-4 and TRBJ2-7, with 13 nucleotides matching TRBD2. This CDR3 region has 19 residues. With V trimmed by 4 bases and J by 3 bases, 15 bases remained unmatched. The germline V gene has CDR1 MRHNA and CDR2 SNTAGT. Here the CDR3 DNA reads TGTGCCAGCAGTGGCCGCCCGGCGGCTGGACTAGCGGGAGTCTACGAGCAGTACGTC. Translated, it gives CASSGRPAAGLAGVYEQYV.

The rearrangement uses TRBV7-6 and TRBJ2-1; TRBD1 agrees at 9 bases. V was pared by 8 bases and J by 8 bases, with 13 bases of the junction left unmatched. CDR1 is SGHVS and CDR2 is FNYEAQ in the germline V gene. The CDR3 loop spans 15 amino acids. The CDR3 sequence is CASVRRQGGSDEQFF. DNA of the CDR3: TGTGCCAGCGTTAGGAGACAGGGGGGGTCCGATGAGCAGTTCTTC.